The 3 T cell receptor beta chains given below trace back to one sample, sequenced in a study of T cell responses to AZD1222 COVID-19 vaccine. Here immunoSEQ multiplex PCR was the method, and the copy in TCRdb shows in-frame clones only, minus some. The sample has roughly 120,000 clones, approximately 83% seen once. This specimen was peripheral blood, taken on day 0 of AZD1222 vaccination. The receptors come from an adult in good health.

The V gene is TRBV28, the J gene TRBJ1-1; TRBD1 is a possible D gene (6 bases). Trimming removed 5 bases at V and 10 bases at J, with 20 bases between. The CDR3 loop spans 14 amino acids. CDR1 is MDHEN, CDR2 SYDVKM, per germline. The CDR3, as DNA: TGTGCCAGCAGTGCCCCACAGGGCCTCTGGGGAGCTTTCTTT. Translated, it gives CASSAPQGLWGAFF.

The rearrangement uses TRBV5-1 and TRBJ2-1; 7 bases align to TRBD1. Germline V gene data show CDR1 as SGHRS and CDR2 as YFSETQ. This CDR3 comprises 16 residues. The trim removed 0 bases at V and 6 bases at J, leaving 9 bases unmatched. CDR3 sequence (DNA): TGCGCCAGCAGCTTGGGGGCAGGGGGAAGTGGCAATGAGCAGTTCTTC. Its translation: CASSLGAGGSGNEQFF. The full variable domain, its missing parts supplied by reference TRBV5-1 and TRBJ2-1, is KAGVTQTPRYLIKTRGQQVTLSCSPISGHRSVSWYQQTPGQGLQFLFEYFSETQRNKGNFPGRFSGRQFSNSRSEMNVSTLELGDSALYLCASSLGAGGSGNEQFFGPGTRLTVL.

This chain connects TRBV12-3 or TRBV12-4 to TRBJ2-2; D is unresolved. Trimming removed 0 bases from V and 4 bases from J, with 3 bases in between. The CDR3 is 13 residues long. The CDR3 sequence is CASSLARTGELFF. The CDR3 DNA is TGTGCCAGCAGTTTAGCACGCACCGGGGAGCTGTTTTTT.